This T cell receptor beta chain was recovered during a study of T cell repertoires in cytomegalovirus infection (dated by TCRdb to about 2019). Background for the entire study: Peptide stimulations targeted recently identified HLA-C-restricted CMV epitopes, whose presentation resists viral immunomodulation, together with well-studied HLA-B-restricted epitopes. Donor HLA type was relevant to the analysis, as public TCR beta signatures indicated carriage of CMV infection together with the matching HLA type. On the study overall, not on this receptor specifically: In both this cohort and an independent cohort of more than 350 donors, the cumulative frequency of public TCR beta family members distinguished carriers of CMV infection plus the relevant HLA type. The ex vivo response was dominated by HLA-C-restricted CMV-specific TCR beta clonotypes, and the single most frequent clonotype in two of eight donors was supplied by these HLA-C-restricted clonotypes.

With regard to this clonotype: No cognate antigen has been identified for it. An end of the junction differs from the germline gene, which may be a read error.

According to the germline V gene, CDR1 reads LGHNA and CDR2 reads YSLEER. Measured from the cysteine to the phenylalanine, the CDR3 is 14 residues long. This entry keeps only the CDR3 DNA: 42 bases, framed from base 1. The treatment or condition label, read with the paper, signifies: in vitro stimulation with specific CMV peptide epitopes to enrich CMV-specific T cells. Instrument used: Illumina HiSeq 1500. TCRdb reprocessed the public reads (quality trimming at Q25 with fastp, clone calling with MiXCR) and kept in-frame beta chains. CDR3 protein duplicates are merged, each entry listing the most common genes and DNA. Here the sample has about 900,000 distinct CDR3 sequences; 30% to 40% occur a single time. The ten largest clones take up about 14% of the sample.

The TCR sequence derives from a human donor in good health (CMV status not recorded). Some clones in this sample may be carry-over from other donors' samples. This specimen was cultured CD8+ T cells from PBMCs, taken from culture after CMV antigen stimulation. Recombination joined TRBV4-3 with TRBJ2-5; no D gene can be assigned with confidence. The CDR3 reads CASSQWVGREPQYF. The DNA sequence is as follows: TGCGCCAGCAGCCAATGGGTGGGAAGAGAGCCCCAGTACTTC.